This TCR beta chain is drawn from a study of CD8 T cells in ankylosing spondylitis. Study-wide results and limits: Certain motif variants had earlier been reported in reactive arthritis synovial fluid and blood. About 8 highly homologous variants made up a TCR beta motif that seemed to typify ankylosing spondylitis blood. Disease-linked clones bore a CD8+ phenotype and were relatively rare in peripheral blood. Significantly higher representation of disease-linked clones was reported for matched ankylosing spondylitis synovial fluid.

This clonotype occurred a few times. Its antigen remains unknown. Researchers built TCR beta libraries using quantitative 5'-RACE with molecular barcodes. TCRdb re-derived calls from the 5' RACE reads in MiXCR, one entry per CDR3 protein. Of a few hundred thousand distinct CDR3 sequences detected, roughly 13% appear once; the ten largest clones hold approximately 6.3%. Input material: blood, either unsorted or a sorted T cell fraction (not recorded which). The receptor was derived from a male donor with ankylosing spondylitis.

CDR3 sequence: CASSLRLATKTQYF. The CDR3 DNA reads as TGTGCCAGCAGTTTGCGACTAGCGACTAAGACCCAGTACTTC. This sequence joins TRBV2 and TRBJ2-5; 8 bases match TRBD2. CDR1 SNHLY and CDR2 FYNNEI come from the germline V gene. The length of the CDR3 is 14 residues. Trimming at V came to 5 bases and at J to 6 bases, leaving 8 bases not matched to a gene.